The clone carrying this T cell receptor (beta chain) turned up a few times. Its antigen is unidentified. A second PCR of about 6 to 12 cycles used a sample-barcoded 5' primer and a J-beta primer mix. TCRdb redid the calling of the 5' RACE reads with MiXCR, one entry per CDR3 protein. The sample lists 1,100,000 or so distinct CDR3 sequences; 40% to 55% were seen once. This sample stems from a study of blood T cells in healthy people across ages. The authors isolated at least 6.5 million PBMCs per sample. Points from the study as a whole: Among long-lived donors, naive CD4+ cells were more numerous and diversity higher than in aged donors. The unsorted PBMCs prevented any conclusive comparison of naive versus antigen-experienced cells.

The origin of this receptor is a woman aged 55-70 years in good health. The sequenced sample was blood.

CDR3 residues: CAIRELAGGPPGANVLTF. Here the CDR3 DNA reads TGTGCCATCAGGGAACTAGCGGGAGGGCCTCCTGGGGCCAACGTCCTGACTTTC. V and J are TRBV10-3 and TRBJ2-6; 13 positions match TRBD2. CDR1 and CDR2 (germline): ENHRY, SYGVKD. The V gene end was trimmed by 6 bases and the J gene end by 2 bases; junction bases not matched to a gene: 7. This CDR3 is built from 18 residues.